The rows below give T cell receptor beta chains drawn from one sample of a study of CD8+CD57+ T cells in acquired aplastic anemia. One entry per CDR3 protein, called by TCRdb with MiXCR from the reads. The top ten clones hold approximately 3.9% of a sample with 400,000 to 500,000 distinct CDR3 sequences, about two thirds of them seen once. The sequenced sample consisted of sorted CD4+, CD8+, or CD8+CD57+ T cells (not recorded which) from PBMCs. The receptors were sampled from a human donor in good health, serving as a control. Each CDR3 is given with its conserved first and last residue. D genes are given only for firm matches. Part of the rows lack a size; the others show once, few, many or a class for expanded clones.

J,V,D,size,length,CDR3,DNA
TRBJ2-7,TRBV10-3,TRBD2,.,15,CAISEWRGSSYEQYF,TGTGCCATCAGTGAGTGGCGGGGGAGCTCCTACGAGCAGTACTTC
TRBJ2-7,TRBV9,TRBD2,.,17,CASSEPGLAGDSDEQYF,TGTGCCAGCAGTGAGCCCGGACTAGCGGGCGACTCCGACGAGCAGTACTTC
TRBJ1-3,TRBV20-1,.,once,13,CSARLLGTEAIYF,TGCAGTGCTCGCCTTCTCGGCACTGAAGCCATATATTTT
TRBJ2-1,TRBV9,TRBD1,.,17,CASSVASGQGSNNEQFF,TGTGCCAGCAGCGTAGCTTCGGGACAGGGCTCTAACAATGAGCAGTTCTTC
TRBJ1-5,TRBV7-2,TRBD1,.,17,CASSISLTGTGNEPQHF,TGTGCCAGCAGCATCAGCTTGACAGGGACTGGCAACGAGCCCCAGCATTTT
TRBJ2-7,TRBV7-3,TRBD2,.,15,CASSPTSGGALKQYF,TGTGCCAGCAGCCCGACTAGCGGGGGGGCCCTAAAGCAGTACTTC
TRBJ1-5,TRBV19,.,few,16,CASSLRDLRANQPQHF,TGTGCCAGTAGTCTAAGGGACCTGCGAGCAAATCAGCCCCAGCATTTT
TRBJ1-5,TRBV9,.,.,16,CASSELRREGGQPQHF,TGCGCCAGCAGTGAGCTGAGGAGGGAGGGCGGTCAGCCCCAGCATTTT
TRBJ2-3,TRBV24-1,.,once,17,CATSDPIDSVSTDTQYF,TGTGCCACCAGTGATCCCATAGACAGCGTTAGCACAGATACGCAGTATTTT
TRBJ1-2,TRBV20-1,TRBD1,.,12,CSARQGGYGYTF,TGCAGTGCTAGACAGGGGGGCTATGGCTACACCTTC
TRBJ1-1,TRBV6-1,.,many,10,CASSEWWAFF,TGTGCCAGCAGTGAATGGTGGGCTTTCTTT
TRBJ1-1,TRBV5-1,.,many,14,CASTGGGMNTEAFF,TGCGCCAGCACCGGAGGAGGGATGAACACTGAAGCTTTCTTT
TRBJ1-2,TRBV11-3,.,.,13,CASSLGAAYGYTF,TGTGCCAGCAGCTTAGGTGCTGCCTATGGCTACACCTTC
TRBJ2-7,TRBV10-2,TRBD1,.,12,CASREQGREQYF,TGTGCCAGCAGAGAACAGGGGCGGGAGCAGTACTTC
TRBJ1-5,TRBV15,.,.,16,CATSRERGDGNQPQHF,TGTGCCACCAGCAGAGAGCGGGGAGACGGCAATCAGCCCCAGCATTTT
TRBJ2-7,TRBV20-1,.,.,14,CSARVLGQLYEQYF,TGCAGTGCTCGAGTCTTAGGACAGCTCTACGAGCAGTACTTC
TRBJ1-2,TRBV5-1,.,.,15,CACSFEHGGDYGYTF,TGCGCCTGCAGCTTCGAACATGGCGGAGACTATGGCTACACCTTC
TRBJ2-5,TRBV6-1,.,.,15,CAGSPRQATQETQYF,TGTGCCGGCAGTCCCAGACAGGCCACCCAAGAGACCCAGTACTTC
TRBJ2-3,TRBV7-3,.,once,14,CASSEGHGAYKQYF,TGTGCCAGCAGTGAGGGACACGGAGCATATAAGCAGTACTTT
TRBJ1-1,TRBV20-1,TRBD1,.,14,CSAREGGGRAEAFF,TGCAGTGCTAGAGAAGGAGGGGGCCGGGCCGAAGCTTTCTTT
TRBJ1-6,TRBV20-1,.,.,13,CSAPSFYNSPLHF,TGCAGTGCGCCGAGCTTTTATAATTCACCCCTCCACTTT
TRBJ2-3,TRBV5-6,TRBD2,.,16,CASSLVVAGPLDTQYF,TGTGCCAGCAGCTTGGTTGTAGCGGGACCGTTGGATACGCAGTATTTT
TRBJ2-7,TRBV6-2/TRBV6-3,.,.,13,CASTTSWRDEQYF,TGTGCCAGCACCACTTCTTGGCGCGACGAGCAGTACTTC
TRBJ2-7,TRBV24-1,.,.,14,CATSDLATGGEQYF,TGTGCCACCAGTGATTTGGCGACAGGAGGCGAGCAGTACTTC
TRBJ2-6,TRBV7-2,.,once,13,CASSLSRGHTEAF,TGTGCCAGCAGCTTATCCAGGGGACACACTGAAGCTTTC
TRBJ1-5,TRBV19,.,.,16,CASRKNYGKYFGPQHF,TGCGCCAGTAGAAAGAACTACGGGAAGTACTTCGGCCCCCAGCATTTT
TRBJ1-2,TRBV3-1,TRBD1,many,13,CATGTGANYGYTF,TGTGCCACTGGGACAGGAGCTAACTATGGCTACACCTTC
TRBJ2-1,TRBV5-1,TRBD1,many,14,CASRQQGVYNEQFF,TGCGCCAGCAGACAACAGGGGGTCTACAATGAGCAGTTCTTC
TRBJ1-6,TRBV12-3/TRBV12-4,.,.,12,CASSRSNSPLHF,TGTGCCAGCAGTCGGTCTAATTCACCCCTCCACTTT
TRBJ1-5,TRBV19,TRBD1,many,15,CASSRTGGVNQPQHF,TGTGCCAGTAGTAGGACAGGGGGCGTCAATCAGCCCCAGCATTTT
TRBJ1-1,TRBV6-5,.,many,15,CASSYRGHPNTEAFF,TGTGCCAGCAGTTACAGGGGACATCCGAACACTGAAGCTTTCTTT
TRBJ1-1,TRBV20-1,.,.,12,CSAGTGNTEAFF,TGCAGTGCTGGGACGGGGAACACTGAAGCTTTCTTT
TRBJ2-7,TRBV4-3,TRBD2,many,15,CASSQGIGLVSEQYF,TGCGCCAGCAGCCAAGGCATAGGACTAGTGAGCGAGCAGTACTTC
TRBJ2-3,TRBV27,TRBD2,.,15,CASSFSGGEEDTQYF,TGTGCCAGCAGTTTCTCCGGGGGGGAGGAAGATACGCAGTATTTT
TRBJ1-2,TRBV19,.,few,13,CASRTEDPYGYTF,TGTGCCAGTAGAACAGAAGATCCCTATGGCTACACCTTC
TRBJ2-1,TRBV6-1,.,.,14,CASSDGGVYNEQLF,TGTGCCAGCAGTGACGGCGGGGTGTACAATGAGCAGCTCTTC
TRBJ2-2,TRBV7-9,TRBD1,.,15,CASSAQGADTGELFF,TGTGCCAGCAGCGCACAGGGGGCCGACACCGGGGAGCTGTTTTTT
TRBJ1-1,TRBV5-1,TRBD1,many,17,CASSLAIGGRGRTEAFF,TGCGCCAGCAGCTTGGCCATTGGGGGCAGGGGGCGGACTGAAGCTTTCTTT
TRBJ1-5,TRBV7-8,.,.,15,CASSLAGSFNQPQHF,TGTGCCAGCAGCTTAGCAGGGAGTTTCAATCAGCCCCAGCATTTT
TRBJ2-7,TRBV5-1,.,many,16,CASSSGGLQMTYEQYF,TGCGCCAGCAGTTCGGGTGGACTTCAAATGACCTACGAGCAGTACTTC
TRBJ2-5,TRBV3-1,.,many,16,CASSQGSLERQETQYF,TGTGCCAGCAGCCAAGGGAGTTTGGAGCGCCAAGAGACCCAGTACTTC
TRBJ1-2,TRBV5-8,.,many,14,CASSLVFLGYGYTF,TGTGCCAGCAGCTTGGTCTTTTTAGGCTATGGCTACACCTTC
TRBJ2-3,TRBV7-2,TRBD2,.,17,CASSTKRGGGGELTQYF,TGTGCCAGCAGCACGAAGCGGGGGGGGGGGGGGGAGCTGACGCAGTATTTT
TRBJ1-5,TRBV7-6,TRBD1,few,14,CASSTRTGDQPQHF,TGTGCCAGCAGCACCCGGACAGGGGATCAGCCCCAGCATTTT
TRBJ2-7,TRBV7-3,.,.,15,CVSSSMAGDPHEQYF,TGTGTCAGCAGCTCTATGGCAGGGGATCCCCACGAGCAGTACTTC
TRBJ2-2,TRBV20-1,TRBD2,.,15,CSAGGEAGGHEELFF,TGCAGTGCTGGAGGAGAAGCGGGGGGGCATGAGGAGCTGTTTTTT
TRBJ1-6,TRBV19,.,.,14,CASSKGNSYPLLLF,TGTGCCAGTAGTAAAGGGAACTCATACCCACTCCTCCTCTTT
TRBJ2-3,TRBV19,TRBD1,many,16,CASSIATGYSTDTQYF,TGTGCCAGTAGTATAGCGACAGGGTATAGCACAGATACGCAGTATTTT
TRBJ1-2,TRBV6-1,.,.,12,CASRYEGDGYTF,TGTGCCAGCAGGTATGAAGGGGATGGCTACACCTTC
TRBJ2-3,TRBV18,.,.,15,CASFAGPFSTDTQYF,TGTGCCAGCTTCGCCGGGCCTTTTAGCACAGATACGCAGTATTTT
TRBJ2-7,TRBV7-2,TRBD2,.,16,CASSFLTSGGQDEQYF,TGTGCCAGCAGTTTCTTGACTAGCGGGGGGCAGGACGAGCAGTACTTC
TRBJ1-6,TRBV7-3,.,.,15,CASSQCNEKLIFGHF,TGTGCCAGCAGCCAATGCAATGAAAAACTGATTTTTGGCCACTTT